What follows are 27 T cell receptor beta chains derived from one specimen sequenced in a study of identifying expanded T cells in peripheral blood. Sequencing was performed with immunoSEQ multiplex PCR; in TCRdb, only in-frame clones are kept and a portion is missing. The repertoire has 85,000 to 100,000 clones, 70% to 90% of them found once; the top ten carry roughly 4%. Material for sequencing was blood. All receptors derive from a person aged 18 to 75 in good health.

The gene calls are TRBV6-1 and TRBJ2-7; TRBD1 aligns across 11 bases. The CDR3 is 15 residues long. CDR1 is MNHNS and CDR2 is SASEGT in the germline V gene. Trimming cost V 2 bases and J 5 bases; bases outside gene matches: 5. The CDR3: CASSEQGQGVHEQYF. The CDR3 DNA sequence: TGTGCCAGCAGTGAACAGGGACAGGGGGTCCACGAGCAGTACTTC.

The chain employs TRBV27 and TRBJ1-5; no firm D call. The CDR3 spans 14 residues. In germline, CDR1 is MNHEY, CDR2 SMNVEV (reference sequence). Trimming left V 7 bases short and J 2 bases short, with 12 bases between. The CDR3 DNA follows: TGTGCCAGCAATCCGGGCCGGGGCAATCAGCCCCAGCATTTT. It encodes CASNPGRGNQPQHF.

The chain recombines TRBV9 with TRBJ2-2; TRBD1 matches 7 bases. Trimming removed 3 bases from V and 3 bases from J; junction bases left unmatched: 11. The CDR3 has 17 residues. The germline V gene encodes CDR1 SGDLS and CDR2 YYNGEE. In DNA, the CDR3 is TGTGCCAGCAGCGCTCGGACAGGACATCTTTACACCGGGGAGCTGTTTTTT. This encodes CASSARTGHLYTGELFF. Based on the CDR3 plus reference TRBV9 and TRBJ2-2, the full variable domain is DSGVTQTPKHLITATGQRVTLRCSPRSGDLSVYWYQQSLDQGLQFLIQYYNGEERAKGNILERFSAQQFPDLHSELNLSSLELGDSALYFCASSARTGHLYTGELFFGEGSRLTVL.

The chain joins TRBV5-1 to TRBJ2-7; 7 bases are a match to TRBD1. CDR3 length equals 17 residues. V gave up 7 bases and J gave up 6 bases; unmatched junction bases: 22. Germline CDR1 is SGHRS and CDR2 is YFSETQ. CDR3 bases: TGCGCCAGCTCCTTAACGAACCGGGACAGTTTCTCGGGCGAGCAGTACTTC. It yields the protein CASSLTNRDSFSGEQYF.

This clone was found once. The V and J genes are TRBV9 and TRBJ2-1; 10 bases align to TRBD1. CDR1 SGDLS and CDR2 YYNGEE come from the germline V gene. CDR3 length: 14 residues. Trimming at V came to 3 bases and at J to 4 bases, leaving 1 base not matched to a gene. The CDR3 DNA reads TGTGCCAGCAGCGGGGGACAGGGGTACAATGAGCAGTTCTTC. This sequence encodes CASSGGQGYNEQFF.

This rearrangement joins TRBV15 to TRBJ2-3, with 9 bases fitting TRBD2. V shed 1 base and J 3 bases; nucleotides not matched to a gene: 2. Germline CDR1 LNHNV, CDR2 YYDKDF (reference sequence). This CDR3 contains 15 residues. The CDR3: CATSRAGLATDTQYF. CDR3 bases: TGTGCCACCAGCAGAGCAGGACTAGCGACAGATACGCAGTATTTT.

J is TRBJ2-1 and V is TRBV5-1; D tentatively reads TRBD1 or TRBD2 (5 bases each). The germline V gene encodes CDR1 SGHRS and CDR2 YFSETQ. V lost 4 bases and J lost 7, with 15 bases in between. The CDR3 is 14 residues long. The CDR3 loop reads CASSARGVRNEQFF. The CDR3 DNA is TGCGCCAGCAGCGCACGAGGGGTTCGGAATGAGCAGTTCTTC.

The CDR3 sequence: CATSNRAGNNQPQHF. In DNA form, the CDR3 reads TGTGCCACCAGCAATAGGGCAGGGAACAATCAGCCCCAGCATTTT. V is TRBV15 and J is TRBJ1-5; TRBD1 is a possible D gene (5 bases). The CDR3 covers 15 residues. Trimming shortened V by 4 bases and J by 3 bases, and 13 bases separated the two germline ends. Per the germline V gene, CDR1 is LNHNV and CDR2 is YYDKDF (reference sequence).

This chain links TRBV6-1 with TRBJ2-3, with TRBD1 identical over 12 bases. V was pared by 8 bases and J by 4 bases, with 4 bases of the junction left unmatched. The germline V gene encodes CDR1 MNHNS and CDR2 SASEGT. There are 14 residues in the CDR3. The CDR3 sequence is CASGGTGGADTQYF. In nucleotides, the CDR3 is TGTGCCAGCGGAGGGACAGGGGGCGCAGATACGCAGTATTTT.

CDR3 sequence reads: CATSRAEVHEQYF. DNA of the CDR3: TGTGCCACCTCGAGGGCCGAAGTCCACGAGCAGTACTTC. The rearrangement links TRBV6-5 to TRBJ2-7; tentative D call: TRBD2 (5 bases). The V and J ends lost 10 bases and 5 bases respectively, with 18 bases between them. Germline loops: CDR1 MNHEY, CDR2 SVGAGI. The length of the CDR3 is 13 residues.

The chain recombines TRBV6-5 with TRBJ1-1; D unresolved. This CDR3 contains 15 residues. Deletions cut 2 bases from V and 0 bases from J, with 10 bases between. Germline V CDR1 and CDR2: MNHEY, SVGAGI. CDR3 coding DNA: TGTGCCAGCAGTTACCTTTCCGGGATGAACACTGAAGCTTTCTTT. It codes for CASSYLSGMNTEAFF.

The chain recombines TRBV4-2 with TRBJ2-7, with D unresolved. Germline loops: CDR1 LGHNA, CDR2 YNFKEQ. CDR3 length: 15 amino acids. The V end was cut by 0 bases, the J end by 7 bases, with 16 bases between. The CDR3 loop reads CASSQDLNAYGEQYF. CDR3 in DNA: TGTGCCAGCAGCCAAGACCTGAACGCCTACGGGGAGCAGTACTTC.

The chain couples TRBV27 to TRBJ2-2; 8 nucleotides line up with TRBD1. CDR3 length: 16 amino acids. J gave up 4 bases and V 7 bases, and 11 bases lay outside the gene matches. Germline CDR1 reads MNHEY; CDR2 reads SMNVEV (reference sequence). Here the CDR3 DNA reads TGTGCCAGCAACCCCGGACAGGGCGGATTCACCGGGGAGCTGTTTTTT. This sequence encodes CASNPGQGGFTGELFF.

In this sample, this clone turned up once. The chain has TRBV11-2 and TRBJ1-2; D perhaps matches TRBD1 (5 bases). CDR3 size: 13 residues. V gave up 3 bases and J gave up 3 bases, with 8 bases separating them. Germline V gives CDR1 SGHAT, CDR2 FQNNGV. For the CDR3, the DNA is TGTGCCAGCAGCTTGTGGGACGACTATGGCTACACCTTC. It is translated as CASSLWDDYGYTF.

This sequence joins TRBV11-2 and TRBJ2-7; possibly TRBD1 for D (6 bases). V lost 4 bases to trimming and J lost 8 bases, with 15 bases between them. Germline-derived CDR1 and CDR2 are SGHAT and FQNNGV. The CDR3 length is 13 residues. The CDR3 sequence: CASSSDRRSKQYF. The DNA of the CDR3 is TGTGCCAGCAGCTCGGACAGAAGGTCCAAGCAGTACTTC.

The chain is built from TRBV7-3 and TRBJ1-1; 9 bases map to TRBD1. The germline V gene encodes CDR1 SGHTA and CDR2 FQGTGA. The CDR3 consists of 14 residues. Unmatched junction bases numbered 3, after V lost 5 bases and J lost 2 bases. CDR3 loop: CASSMDRGNTEAFF. CDR3 DNA sequence: TGTGCCAGCAGCATGGACAGGGGCAACACTGAAGCTTTCTTT. The full variable domain, with the rest looked up from reference TRBV7-3 and TRBJ1-1, is GAGVSQTPSNKVTEKGKYVELRCDPISGHTALYWYRQSLGQGPEFLIYFQGTGAADDSGLPNDRFFAVRPEGSVSTLKIQRTERGDSAVYLCASSMDRGNTEAFFGQGTRLTVV.

The V call is TRBV9, the J call TRBJ2-5; 7 nucleotides match TRBD1. J lost 2 bases, V lost 3 bases, and 4 bases had no gene match. The CDR3 extends over 14 amino acids. Germline V lookup: CDR1 SGDLS, CDR2 YYNGEE. CDR3 in amino acids: CASSDDREQETQYF. The DNA for the CDR3 is TGTGCCAGCAGCGACGACAGGGAACAAGAGACCCAGTACTTC.

The V call is TRBV11-2, the J call TRBJ2-5, with D possibly matching TRBD1 (6 bases). The CDR3 contains 15 residues. V lost 2 bases and J lost 5, with 15 bases in between. Per the germline V gene, CDR1 is SGHAT and CDR2 is FQNNGV. CDR3 amino acids: CASSLSQQGRETQYF. CDR3 DNA sequence: TGTGCCAGCAGCTTATCTCAACAGGGTAGGGAGACCCAGTACTTC.

The chain links TRBV5-1 to TRBJ2-2; no definite D call. The CDR3 spans 15 residues. The V end was cut by 2 bases, the J end by 3 bases, with 11 bases between. Germline V gene lookup returns CDR1 SGHRS and CDR2 YFSETQ. In DNA form, the CDR3 reads TGCGCCAGCAGCTTAGGGAACGTGGACACCGGGGAGCTGTTTTTT. This encodes CASSLGNVDTGELFF. Full variable domain (outside the CDR3, taken from reference TRBV5-1 and TRBJ2-2): KAGVTQTPRYLIKTRGQQVTLSCSPISGHRSVSWYQQTPGQGLQFLFEYFSETQRNKGNFPGRFSGRQFSNSRSEMNVSTLELGDSALYLCASSLGNVDTGELFFGEGSRLTVL.

This clone showed up just once. The chain links TRBV18 to TRBJ2-6; D uncertain. Germline V lookup: CDR1 KGHSH, CDR2 LQKENI. The CDR3 loop spans 14 amino acids. The germline V and J ends were trimmed by 4 bases and 6 bases, with 10 bases remaining between them. CDR3 loop: CASSQNKEANVLTF. The CDR3, as DNA: TGTGCCAGCTCACAAAACAAGGAGGCCAACGTCCTGACTTTC.

This clone was detected once. The J gene is TRBJ1-4, the V gene TRBV7-2, with TRBD1 as a possible D gene (5 bases). CDR3 length: 15 amino acids. Trimming removed 2 bases from V and 6 bases from J, with 13 bases in between. Per germline, CDR1 SGHTA and CDR2 FQGNSA. The CDR3 DNA follows: TGTGCCAGCAGCTTACGTAAGGGGAGGGATGAAAAACTGTTTTTT. It is translated as CASSLRKGRDEKLFF.

The chain links TRBV7-3 to TRBJ2-4; TRBD1 is a possible D gene (6 bases). Trimming cost V 4 bases and J 6 bases, with 10 bases left between them. The CDR3 has 13 amino acids. The germline V gene has CDR1 SGHTA and CDR2 FQGTGA. As DNA, the CDR3 is TGTGCCAGCAGCTCCGAAGGGGGAAACATTCAGTACTTC. It codes for CASSSEGGNIQYF. Complete variable domain (other parts from reference TRBV7-3 and TRBJ2-4): GAGVSQTPSNKVTEKGKYVELRCDPISGHTALYWYRQSLGQGPEFLIYFQGTGAADDSGLPNDRFFAVRPEGSVSTLKIQRTERGDSAVYLCASSSEGGNIQYFGAGTRLSVL.

The chain links TRBV10-1 to TRBJ2-5; 10 bases are shared with TRBD2. With 3 bases clipped from V and 1 base from J, the junction kept 2 bases outside the gene matches. CDR3 size: 15 residues. Germline V gives CDR1 WNHNN, CDR2 SYGVQD (reference sequence). The CDR3 coding sequence is TGCGCCAGCAGTGAAGAGCGGGAGGGCCAAGAGACCCAGTACTTC. Residues: CASSEEREGQETQYF.

The rearrangement joins TRBV6-1 to TRBJ2-1; TRBD1 might be the D (6 bases). The germline V gene encodes CDR1 MNHNS and CDR2 SASEGT. This CDR3 comprises 14 residues. V was pared by 1 base and J by 6 bases, with 10 bases between. CDR3 coding DNA: TGTGCCAGCAGTGAAGTACCACAGGGCAATGAGCAGTTCTTC. Translated, it gives CASSEVPQGNEQFF.

The V and J genes are TRBV7-8 and TRBJ2-7; 15 bases align to TRBD2. There are 15 residues in the CDR3. CDR1 and CDR2 from the germline V gene are SGHVS and FQNEAQ. Unmatched junction bases numbered 3, after V lost 5 bases and J lost 4 bases. CDR3 amino acids: CASSGTSGGKYEQYF. CDR3 nucleotide sequence: TGTGCCAGCAGCGGGACTAGCGGGGGGAAGTACGAGCAGTACTTC.

V is TRBV6-1 and J is TRBJ2-3; 10 bases are a match to TRBD2. Germline values: CDR1 MNHNS, CDR2 SASEGT. With V trimmed by 8 bases and J by 1 base, 6 bases remained unmatched. This CDR3 has 15 residues. The CDR3 protein is CASVRLAGGTDTQYF. In DNA form, the CDR3 reads TGTGCCAGCGTTCGTCTAGCGGGAGGCACAGATACGCAGTATTTT.

The chain joins TRBV28 to TRBJ1-4, with 10 bases matching TRBD1. The V gene's germline CDR1 is MDHEN and CDR2 SYDVKM. This CDR3 region has 15 residues. V trimming: 2 bases; J trimming: 6 bases; junction bases outside the gene matches: 3. CDR3 DNA: TGTGCCAGCAGTTTAGGCGGGACAGGGGATGAAAAACTGTTTTTT. It codes for CASSLGGTGDEKLFF. The full variable domain, with the rest looked up from reference TRBV28 and TRBJ1-4, is DVKVTQSSRYLVKRTGEKVFLECVQDMDHENMFWYRQDPGLGLRLIYFSYDVKMKEKGDIPEGYSVSREKKERFSLILESASTNQTSMYLCASSLGGTGDEKLFFGSGTQLSVL.